The next 14 T cell receptor beta chains were all read from a single sample in a study of T cells after yellow fever vaccination (dated by TCRdb to between 2018 and 2021). This specimen's treatment or condition label, interpreted: live attenuated yellow fever vaccine strain. To prepare the library, 5' RACE was applied. The data were produced on an Illumina HiSeq 2500. TCRdb ran its own pipeline on the public reads, namely fastp trimming at Q25 and MiXCR clone calling, and kept in-frame beta chains. Each CDR3 protein gets just one entry, which takes the most common genes and DNA from the rows behind it. The sample records 450,000 to 550,000 distinct CDR3 sequences, 21% of which are singletons. The biggest ten clones account for approximately 16% of the sample. Sequenced material: PBMCs, taken 21 days after the first yellow fever vaccination. Receptor source: a man between 18 and 29 years old who received the YFV17D yellow fever vaccine.

Many counts were recorded for this clonotype. The chain is built from TRBV11-2 and TRBJ2-3; D is unclear. The germline V gene has CDR1 SGHAT and CDR2 FQNNGV. V was trimmed by 1 base and J by 0 bases, leaving 8 bases between them. This CDR3 comprises 15 residues. The CDR3 region is CASSLGRASTDTQYF. The CDR3 region has the DNA TGTGCCAGCAGCTTAGGCCGCGCTAGCACAGATACGCAGTATTTT.

This clonotype was picked up a small number of times. In DNA, the CDR3 is TGTGCCAGCAGTTACGGGGATATAAACACTGAAGCTTTCTTT. It encodes CASSYGDINTEAFF. This sequence joins TRBV6-5 and TRBJ1-1, with unresolved D. Trimming removed 2 bases at V and 2 bases at J, with 9 bases between. The CDR3 covers 14 residues. Germline CDR1 and CDR2: MNHEY and SVGAGI.

There are a few counts of this clonotype. The chain is built from TRBV7-8 and TRBJ2-7, with a tentative D call TRBD1 (6 bases). CDR3 size: 17 residues. Germline-derived CDR1 and CDR2 are SGHVS and FQNEAQ. V was trimmed by 1 base and J by 9 bases, leaving 25 bases between them. The CDR3 coding sequence is TGTGCCAGCAGCTTAGGGGACACGCTAACAATCCTACGAGGGCAGTACTTC. Protein: CASSLGDTLTILRGQYF.

CDR3 bases: TGTGCCAGCAGTCCGGACAGTGTGGTGGGGACCCAGTACTTC. Translated: CASSPDSVVGTQYF. The chain links TRBV6-1 to TRBJ2-5; perhaps TRBD1 as D (6 bases). V was cut by 5 bases and J by 7 bases, with 17 bases left in between. The CDR3 has 14 residues. The germline CDR1 and CDR2 sequences are MNHNS and SASEGT.

There are a few counts of this clonotype. The chain couples TRBV12-3 or TRBV12-4 to TRBJ1-6; 7 bases align to TRBD1. There are 14 residues in the CDR3. Germline trimming cut 6 bases from V and 9 bases from J; bases unmatched to any gene: 8. CDR3 region: CASSLTGNGSPLHF. CDR3 DNA: TGTGCCAGCAGCCTGACAGGGAACGGTTCACCCCTCCACTTT.

The table lists this clonotype with many counts. The CDR3 DNA reads TGCAGTGCTCCCTTAGCGGGTTCAAACATTCAGTACTTC. Encoded protein: CSAPLAGSNIQYF. The chain recombines TRBV20-1 with TRBJ2-4; 7 nucleotides agree with TRBD2. The CDR3 length is 13 residues. V gave up 5 bases and J gave up 6 bases; unmatched junction bases: 7. Germline V gene data show CDR1 as DFQATT and CDR2 as SNEGSKA (reference sequence).

This clonotype was counted only a few times. This sequence joins TRBV20-1 and TRBJ1-6; TRBD1 aligns across 10 bases. Trimming removed 6 bases from V and 1 base from J; junction bases left unmatched: 9. The germline CDR1 and CDR2 sequences are DFQATT and SNEGSKA (reference sequence). There are 17 residues in the CDR3. The chain's CDR3 is CSARGGTGVSYNSPLHF. The CDR3 region has the DNA TGCAGTGCCCGGGGGGGGACAGGGGTGTCCTATAATTCACCCCTCCACTTT.

J is TRBJ1-6 and V is TRBV12-3 or TRBV12-4; TRBD1 agrees at 7 bases. The CDR3 consists of 15 residues. J was trimmed by 10 bases and V by 1 base; bases with no gene match: 7. In nucleotides, the CDR3 is TGTGCCAGCAGTTTAGAGTCAGGGGGTTACTCACCCCTCCACTTT. Its translation is CASSLESGGYSPLHF.

The genes are TRBV5-1 and TRBJ1-4; possible D gene TRBD1, 5 bases. Per germline, CDR1 SGHRS and CDR2 YFSETQ. CDR3 length: 15 residues. V lost 0 bases and J 4 bases, leaving 10 bases between the germline ends. CDR3 sequence: CASSLGAGINEKLFF. As DNA, the CDR3 is TGCGCCAGCAGCTTGGGAGCAGGGATTAATGAAAAACTGTTTTTT.

This clonotype appeared a few times. The V call is TRBV6-2 or TRBV6-3, the J call TRBJ2-5; 12 nucleotides match TRBD2. The V and J ends lost 7 bases and 8 bases, in that order; junction bases with no gene match: 11. The germline V gene has CDR1 MNHEY and CDR2 SVGEGT. The CDR3 has 15 amino acids. The CDR3 loop reads CASNPGLAGLGTQYF. In nucleotides, the CDR3 is TGTGCCAGCAACCCGGGACTAGCGGGCCTAGGCACCCAGTACTTC.

This clonotype occurred a few times. This chain links TRBV5-6 with TRBJ2-2; D might be TRBD1 (6 bases). From germline, CDR1 is SGHDT and CDR2 YYEEEE. Trimming pared 4 bases from V and 7 bases from J, leaving 32 bases between. The CDR3 consists of 20 residues. The CDR3: CASSLIAPIGQLGIIGELFF. The CDR3 DNA reads as TGTGCCAGCAGCCTAATTGCCCCGATTGGACAGTTGGGGATCATCGGGGAGCTGTTTTTT.

The chain recombines TRBV5-5 with TRBJ2-3; 7 nucleotides line up with TRBD1. This CDR3 comprises 14 residues. V gave up 4 bases and J gave up 4 bases; unmatched junction bases: 6. From germline, CDR1 is SGHKS and CDR2 YYEKEE (reference sequence). The CDR3 loop reads CASSPRGWADTQYF. CDR3 DNA sequence: TGTGCCAGCAGCCCCAGGGGGTGGGCAGATACGCAGTATTTT. Looking up the rest from reference TRBV5-5 and TRBJ2-3 gives the full variable domain: DAGVTQSPTHLIKTRGQQVTLRCSPISGHKSVSWYQQVLGQGPQFIFQYYEKEERGRGNFPDRFSARQFPNYSSELNVNALLLGDSALYLCASSPRGWADTQYFGPGTRLTVL.

This clonotype came up many times. V is TRBV4-1 and J is TRBJ1-3; D not certain. The V and J ends lost 2 bases and 0 bases respectively, with 8 bases between them. Germline lookup yields CDR1 MGHRA and CDR2 YSYEKL. This CDR3 comprises 15 residues. The CDR3 reads CASSQFGSSGNTIYF. CDR3 DNA: TGCGCCAGCAGCCAATTCGGGAGCTCTGGAAACACCATATATTTT.

This clonotype turned up a few times. The rearrangement uses TRBV9 and TRBJ2-7; D tentatively reads TRBD1 or TRBD2 (5 bases each). Germline values: CDR1 SGDLS, CDR2 YYNGEE. Trimming stripped 3 bases from V and 5 bases from J, with 21 bases between. This CDR3 has 16 amino acids. In DNA, the CDR3 is TGTGCCAGCAGCGCAGAGGGGAGAACAGGCGTTCACGAGCAGTACTTC. Translation: CASSAEGRTGVHEQYF. Filled out from reference TRBV9 and TRBJ2-7, the complete variable domain reads DSGVTQTPKHLITATGQRVTLRCSPRSGDLSVYWYQQSLDQGLQFLIQYYNGEERAKGNILERFSAQQFPDLHSELNLSSLELGDSALYFCASSAEGRTGVHEQYFGPGTRLTVT.